The present entry profiles one T cell receptor (beta chain) with its context. This receptor's antigen is unknown. No per-base quality is available; no much larger clone lies one base away. TCRbeta CDR3 regions were amplified from genomic DNA by means of the immunoSEQ Assay, a bias-controlled multiplex PCR. In the authors' own workflow: Nucleated cell counts per sample were estimated from amplification of reference gene primers within the assay. To quantify the absolute abundance of each unique TCRbeta CDR3 rearrangement, sequence reads were collapsed and filtered. For each sample, productive Simpson clonality was calculated by taking the square root of Simpson's diversity index across productive rearrangements. TCRdb re-hosts the immuneACCESS table, in-frame sequences only. Its copies lack some clones; in the studies checked, an unresolved V gene accounts for under half of them, and the cause for the rest is not known. The V and J calls and clone size were taken over from that table, and D and trimming were inferred from the DNA. The table for this sample lists roughly 230,000 clones; about 88% of them were counted only once. The ten largest clones represent 0.85% to 1% of the sample.

These data belong to a study of blood T cell repertoires in COVID-19 (dated by TCRdb to the early 2020s). With regard to the full study: Samples covering the acute and convalescent phases of COVID-19 were provided by collaborators in the United States, Italy and Spain. A freely available public database, intended as a resource for researchers studying the immune response to SARS-CoV-2, is where the repertoires were released. The sample metadata nearly always contained a de-identified subject ID, COVID-19 status, age in years and sex. Where HLA class I and class II types were available, the types were taken from metadata supplied by the sample provider, not from assay-based typing. The samples were drawn from two sources: the first 160 participants of the ongoing ImmuneRACE study, and 1,000 to 1,500 subjects contributed by 6 global collaborators. The material from the prospective study consisted of cDNA or gDNA derived from T cells, B-cell-depleted T cells, or PBMCs. The dataset comprised deeply sampled blood TCRbeta repertoires from subjects exposed to, actively infected with, or recovered from COVID-19.

Collaborating institutions collected whole blood in K2EDTA tubes following their own protocols. For TCRbeta analysis, collaborator samples were shipped as frozen whole blood, as isolated PBMCs, or as DNA extracted from either sample type. General study outcomes and caveats: The quantity of clinical and demographic metadata differed by source and by participant and was supplied without curation.

The sequence was obtained from a man in his forties with acute or convalescent COVID-19. The material sequenced was peripheral blood.

This receptor carries the CDR3 CASSEAPGWSYGYTF. The bases are TGTGCCAGCAGTGAAGCGCCAGGGTGGTCCTATGGCTACACCTTC. In this chain, TRBV6-1 is recombined with TRBJ1-2, with TRBD1 tentatively as D gene (5 bases match). V is shortened by 0 bases, J by 4 bases, and the region joining them spans 12 bases. Looking up the germline V gene yields CDR1 MNHNS and CDR2 SASEGT. The CDR3 runs 15 amino acids, cysteine and phenylalanine included. The DNA shown is the 45-base CDR3, in frame from base 1.